These 21 T cell receptor beta chains were all obtained from the same sample, sequenced in a study of T-cell reconstitution after alpha-beta-depleted transplantation in children. As it was prepared, the TCRbeta library received unique molecular identifiers. TCRdb called the PCR reads again in MiXCR, with one record for every CDR3 protein. The sample records about 200,000 distinct CDR3 sequences, roughly 7.1% being singletons. The sample in question was PBMCs, obtained before TCRalphabeta/CD19-depleted stem cell transplant. The origin of the receptors is a boy between 2 and 10 years old with acute lymphoblastic leukemia, due to receive a stem cell transplant.

The chain carries TRBV18 and TRBJ2-7; TRBD1 is a possible D gene (5 bases). V was clipped by 2 bases and J by 3 bases, with 8 bases between them. Germline V gene data show CDR1 as KGHSH and CDR2 as LQKENI. This CDR3 region has 13 residues. The CDR3 DNA sequence: TGTGCCAGCTCACCATACGACAGCTACGAGCAGTACTTC. Protein: CASSPYDSYEQYF.

The table lists this clonotype with many counts. The chain joins TRBV28 to TRBJ1-5; no clear D gene. The CDR3 is made up of 15 amino acids. V dropped 5 bases and J dropped 3 bases, with 14 bases sitting between them. CDR1 MDHEN and CDR2 SYDVKM come from the germline V gene. The CDR3 loop is CASSTMDALNQPQHF. DNA of the CDR3: TGTGCCAGCAGTACGATGGATGCTCTCAATCAGCCCCAGCATTTT.

The sample holds a few counts of this clonotype. The chain couples TRBV7-2 to TRBJ1-6; no definite D call. Germline V gives CDR1 SGHTA, CDR2 FQGNSA. V dropped 5 bases and J dropped 13 bases, with 12 bases sitting between them. The CDR3 length is 12 residues. The CDR3 sequence is CASSPGEWPLHF. CDR3 nucleotide sequence: TGTGCCAGCAGCCCCGGGGAATGGCCCCTCCACTTT.

This clonotype was seen ten or more times. The rearrangement uses TRBV27 and TRBJ2-2; D gene ambiguous. The CDR3 runs to 13 residues. The V gene lost 3 bases and the J gene lost 0 bases, with 2 bases spanning the gap. CDR1 is MNHEY and CDR2 is SMNVEV in the germline V gene (reference sequence). The DNA for the CDR3 is TGTGCCAGCAGTTTTTCGAACACCGGGGAGCTGTTTTTT. Translated: CASSFSNTGELFF.

In this sample, this clonotype turned up many times. The rearrangement uses TRBV9 and TRBJ1-2, with 10 bases that match TRBD1. This CDR3 is built from 17 residues. V dropped 3 bases and J dropped 5; count of bases not matched to a gene: 13. The germline V gene encodes CDR1 SGDLS and CDR2 YYNGEE. CDR3 nucleotide sequence: TGTGCCAGCAGCGCCCGGGCGGCGGGACAGGGGATTTATGGCTACACCTTC. Its protein product is CASSARAAGQGIYGYTF.

This clonotype was seen ten or more times. V usage is TRBV20-1 and J usage is TRBJ2-7, with D hard to call. Trimming stripped 3 bases from V and 3 bases from J, with 9 bases between. Per germline, CDR1 DFQATT and CDR2 SNEGSKA (reference sequence). CDR3 size: 12 residues. The CDR3 loop is CSASSGLYEQYF. In nucleotides, the CDR3 is TGCAGTGCTAGCTCGGGCCTCTACGAGCAGTACTTC.

The sample holds many counts of this clonotype. V gene TRBV29-1 combines with J gene TRBJ2-7; D ambiguous. From germline, CDR1 is SQVTM and CDR2 ANQGSEA. The CDR3 loop spans 12 amino acids. Trimming removed 4 bases at V and 1 base at J, with 8 bases between. This CDR3 reads CSVVGRSYEQYF. The DNA for the CDR3 is TGCAGCGTTGTGGGCAGGTCCTACGAGCAGTACTTC.

This rearrangement joins TRBV28 to TRBJ2-7, with TRBD1 matching 10 bases. The CDR3 spans 15 residues. V was clipped by 6 bases and J by 3 bases; unmatched bases: 8. In germline, CDR1 is MDHEN, CDR2 SYDVKM. The CDR3: CASSPSGTGVYEQYF. Written as DNA, the CDR3 is TGTGCCAGCAGCCCCTCCGGGACAGGGGTCTACGAGCAGTACTTC.

Worth noting for this clonotype: The junction and the germline gene differ at one end; a read error may be behind it. This sequence joins TRBV7-2 and TRBJ1-4, with unresolved D. CDR1 and CDR2 from the germline V gene are SGHTA and FQGNSA. The CDR3 has 13 amino acids. The CDR3 DNA sequence: TGTTCCAGCAGCTTAGAAAGGGATGAAAAACTGTTTTTT. As protein: CSSSLERDEKLFF.

This clonotype was counted a few times. V and J are TRBV7-9 and TRBJ1-5, with D unresolved. The V and J ends lost 4 bases and 2 bases respectively, with 12 bases between them. The CDR3 is made up of 15 amino acids. Germline-derived CDR1 and CDR2 are SEHNR and FQNEAQ (reference sequence). The CDR3 protein is CASSYYSPGNQPQHF. CDR3 nucleotide sequence: TGTGCCAGCAGCTACTACTCCCCGGGCAATCAGCCCCAGCATTTT.

This clonotype was counted ten times or more. The rearrangement uses TRBV29-1 and TRBJ2-3; 7 nucleotides align to TRBD2. Trimming took 6 bases from V and 4 from J; bases not matched to a gene: 7. The CDR3 has 13 amino acids. CDR1 is SQVTM, CDR2 ANQGSEA, per germline. CDR3: CSVAGEKADTQYF. CDR3 coding DNA: TGCAGCGTCGCGGGAGAGAAGGCAGATACGCAGTATTTT.

This clonotype showed up many times. The rearrangement joins TRBV12-3 or TRBV12-4 to TRBJ1-1; D remains unclear. This CDR3 comprises 14 residues. Trimming shortened V by 6 bases and J by 7 bases, and 18 bases separated the two germline ends. Written as DNA, the CDR3 is TGTGCCAGCAGAGCCCTATCAGGTGTTGGTGAAGCTTTCTTT. Protein product: CASRALSGVGEAFF.

This clonotype was detected many times. The chain carries TRBV7-9 and TRBJ2-1; D is uncertain. V was trimmed by 8 bases and J by 7 bases, leaving 9 bases between them. The CDR3 is 11 residues long. Germline CDR1 reads SEHNR; CDR2 reads FQNEAQ (reference sequence). CDR3 nucleotides: TGTGCCAGCTCTTTTGAGAATGAGCAGTTCTTC. This sequence encodes CASSFENEQFF.

This clonotype appeared many times. The rearrangement links TRBV4-2 to TRBJ2-1, with 8 bases aligning to TRBD2. CDR3 length: 19 amino acids. J lost 5 bases, V lost 3 bases, and 18 bases had no gene match. Germline CDR1 LGHNA, CDR2 YNFKEQ. This CDR3 reads CASSQDSPSTGGRDNEQFF. CDR3 DNA: TGTGCCAGCAGCCAGGATTCCCCTTCCACGGGGGGGAGGGACAATGAGCAGTTCTTC.

This clonotype showed up just a few times. This chain links TRBV9 with TRBJ2-1; D might be TRBD1 (6 bases). V dropped 1 base and J dropped 5 bases, with 13 bases sitting between them. Germline values: CDR1 SGDLS, CDR2 YYNGEE. This CDR3 has 15 residues. CDR3: CASSVWTVPNNEQFF. The CDR3 DNA sequence: TGTGCCAGCAGCGTATGGACAGTTCCCAACAATGAGCAGTTCTTC.

This clonotype was found many times. V and J are TRBV20-1 and TRBJ2-7; D is possibly TRBD1 (5 bases). The CDR3 is made up of 13 amino acids. V was pared by 3 bases and J by 2 bases, with 11 bases between. Germline V gene data show CDR1 as DFQATT and CDR2 as SNEGSKA (reference sequence). DNA for the CDR3: TGCAGTGCTAGTCGCCAGGGCCCCTACGAGCAGTACTTC. Its protein product is CSASRQGPYEQYF.

This clonotype appeared many times. The chain joins TRBV7-2 to TRBJ2-3; D is ambiguous. This CDR3 has 15 amino acids. Per the germline V gene, CDR1 is SGHTA and CDR2 is FQGNSA. V was cut by 2 bases and J by 6 bases, with 15 bases left in between. CDR3 DNA: TGTGCCAGCAGCTTACCCAGCGTGCTGGGGGATACGCAGTATTTT. Translation gives CASSLPSVLGDTQYF.

The sample holds many counts of this clonotype. This sequence joins TRBV10-2 and TRBJ1-1; D is unclear. Germline CDR1 reads WSHSY; CDR2 reads SAAADI. V lost 0 bases, J lost 8 bases, and 7 bases lay in between. This CDR3 is 12 amino acids long. The CDR3 bases are TGCGCCAGCAGTGAGTCGTCTGGGGAAGCTTTCTTT. Translating it yields CASSESSGEAFF.

This clonotype was detected ten times or more. The J gene is TRBJ2-2, the V gene TRBV5-5; the match to TRBD1 covers 8 bases. V lost 2 bases, J lost 4 bases, and 4 bases stayed unmatched. Germline V gives CDR1 SGHKS, CDR2 YYEKEE (reference sequence). There are 15 residues in the CDR3. For the CDR3, the DNA is TGTGCCAGCAGCTTTTGGACAGGGCGCACCGGGGAGCTGTTTTTT. This gives the protein CASSFWTGRTGELFF.

The chain carries TRBV7-9 and TRBJ2-2, with 8 bases fitting TRBD1. This CDR3 is built from 14 residues. CDR1 and CDR2 from the germline V gene are SEHNR and FQNEAQ (reference sequence). V gave up 5 bases and J gave up 5 bases; unmatched junction bases: 4. CDR3 region: CASSRTGLTGELFF. The DNA of the CDR3 is TGTGCCAGCAGCCGGACAGGGTTGACCGGGGAGCTGTTTTTT.

This clonotype was recorded at least ten times. V and J are TRBV6-1 and TRBJ1-1, with D possibly being TRBD1 (5 bases). Germline loops: CDR1 MNHNS, CDR2 SASEGT. The CDR3 is 14 residues long. The ends were cut back, 4 bases at V and 1 base at J, with 10 bases in the middle. The CDR3 loop reads CASSGQSRNTEAFF. The CDR3 region has the DNA TGTGCCAGCAGTGGACAGTCCCGGAACACTGAAGCTTTCTTT.